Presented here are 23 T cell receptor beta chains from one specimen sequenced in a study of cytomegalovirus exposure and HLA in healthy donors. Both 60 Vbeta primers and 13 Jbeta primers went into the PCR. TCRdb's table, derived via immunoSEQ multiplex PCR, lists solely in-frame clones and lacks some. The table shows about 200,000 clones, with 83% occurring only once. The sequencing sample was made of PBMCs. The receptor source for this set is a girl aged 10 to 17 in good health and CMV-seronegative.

The CDR3 sequence: CASSLGVYGYTF. The DNA for the CDR3 is TGCGCCAGCAGCTTGGGAGTCTATGGCTACACCTTC. The rearrangement joins TRBV5-1 to TRBJ1-2; the D is unclear. The ends were cut back, 0 bases at V and 4 bases at J, with 4 bases in the middle. CDR1 and CDR2 from the germline V gene are SGHRS and YFSETQ. This CDR3 contains 12 residues. Looking up the rest from reference TRBV5-1 and TRBJ1-2 gives the full variable domain: KAGVTQTPRYLIKTRGQQVTLSCSPISGHRSVSWYQQTPGQGLQFLFEYFSETQRNKGNFPGRFSGRQFSNSRSEMNVSTLELGDSALYLCASSLGVYGYTFGSGTRLTVV.

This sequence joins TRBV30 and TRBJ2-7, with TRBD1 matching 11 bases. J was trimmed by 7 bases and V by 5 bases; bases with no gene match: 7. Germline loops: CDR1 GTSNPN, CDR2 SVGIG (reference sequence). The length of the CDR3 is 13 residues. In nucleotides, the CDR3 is TGTGCCTGGGGGTGGGACAGGGGGAGAGAGCAGTACTTC. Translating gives CAWGWDRGREQYF.

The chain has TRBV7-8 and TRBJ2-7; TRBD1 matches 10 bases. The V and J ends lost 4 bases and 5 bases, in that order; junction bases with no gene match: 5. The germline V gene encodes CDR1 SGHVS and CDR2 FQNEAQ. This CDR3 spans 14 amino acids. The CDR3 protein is CASSSRQGADEQYF. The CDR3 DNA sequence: TGTGCCAGCAGCTCCCGACAGGGGGCGGACGAGCAGTACTTC.

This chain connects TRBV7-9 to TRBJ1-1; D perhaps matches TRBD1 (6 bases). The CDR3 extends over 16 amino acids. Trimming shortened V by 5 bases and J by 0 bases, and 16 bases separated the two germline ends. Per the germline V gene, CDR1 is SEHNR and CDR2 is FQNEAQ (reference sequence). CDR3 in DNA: TGTGCCAGCAGCCCTTTTCTGGACAGTATGAACACTGAAGCTTTCTTT. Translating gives CASSPFLDSMNTEAFF.

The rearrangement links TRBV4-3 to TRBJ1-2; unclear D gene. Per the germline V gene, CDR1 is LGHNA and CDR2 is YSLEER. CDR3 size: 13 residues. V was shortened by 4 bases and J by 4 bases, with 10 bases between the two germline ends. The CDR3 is CASSLEGFYGYTF. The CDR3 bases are TGCGCCAGCAGCCTAGAGGGCTTCTATGGCTACACCTTC.

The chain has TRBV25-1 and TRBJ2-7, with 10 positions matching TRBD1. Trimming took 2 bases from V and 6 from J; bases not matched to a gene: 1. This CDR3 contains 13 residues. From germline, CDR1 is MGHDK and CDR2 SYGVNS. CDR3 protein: CASSERDRGEQYF. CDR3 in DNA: TGTGCCAGCAGTGAACGGGACAGGGGCGAGCAGTACTTC.

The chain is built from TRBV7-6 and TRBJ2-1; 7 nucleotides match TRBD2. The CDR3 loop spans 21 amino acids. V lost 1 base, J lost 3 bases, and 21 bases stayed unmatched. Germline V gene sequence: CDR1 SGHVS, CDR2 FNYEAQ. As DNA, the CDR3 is TGTGCCAGCAGCTTAGAACCCCCCCTGGGATCAGGGCGGGGGAGCTACAATGAGCAGTTCTTC. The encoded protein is CASSLEPPLGSGRGSYNEQFF.

The chain's CDR3 is CASATGRNSPLHF. The CDR3, as DNA: TGTGCCAGCGCGACAGGGAGGAATTCACCCCTCCACTTT. The rearrangement joins TRBV28 to TRBJ1-6, with 7 bases lining up with TRBD1. The CDR3 runs 13 residues. J lost 7 bases, V lost 8 bases, and 5 bases had no gene match. The germline gives CDR1 MDHEN, CDR2 SYDVKM.

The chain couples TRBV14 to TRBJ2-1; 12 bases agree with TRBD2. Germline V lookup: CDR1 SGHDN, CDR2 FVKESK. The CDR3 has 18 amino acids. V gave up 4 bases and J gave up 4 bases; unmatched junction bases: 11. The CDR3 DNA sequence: TGTGCCAGCAGCCCTATGACTAGCGGGAGTGCGTTATACAATGAGCAGTTCTTC. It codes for CASSPMTSGSALYNEQFF.

The DNA for the CDR3 is TGTGCCAGCAGTGAAGCAGGGACAGGGGGCTATGGCTACACCTTC. This codes for CASSEAGTGGYGYTF. The V gene is TRBV6-1, the J gene TRBJ1-2; TRBD1 matches 11 bases. The CDR3 is made up of 15 amino acids. Trimming took 0 bases from V and 4 from J; bases not matched to a gene: 1. CDR1 and CDR2 (germline): MNHNS, SASEGT.

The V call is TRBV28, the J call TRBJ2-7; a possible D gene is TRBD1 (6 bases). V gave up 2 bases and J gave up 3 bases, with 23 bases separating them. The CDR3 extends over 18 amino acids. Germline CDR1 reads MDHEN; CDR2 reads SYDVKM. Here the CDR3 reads CASSLVSRQRTDSYEQYF. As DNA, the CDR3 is TGTGCCAGCAGTTTAGTTTCGAGACAAAGGACGGACAGCTACGAGCAGTACTTC.

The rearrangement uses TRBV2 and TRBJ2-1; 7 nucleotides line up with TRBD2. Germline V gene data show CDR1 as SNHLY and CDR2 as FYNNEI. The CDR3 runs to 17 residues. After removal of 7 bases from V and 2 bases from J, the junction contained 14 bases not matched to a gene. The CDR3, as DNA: TGTGCCAGCACTCATGATGGGGGGGTCCTCACCTACAATGAGCAGTTCTTC. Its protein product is CASTHDGGVLTYNEQFF.

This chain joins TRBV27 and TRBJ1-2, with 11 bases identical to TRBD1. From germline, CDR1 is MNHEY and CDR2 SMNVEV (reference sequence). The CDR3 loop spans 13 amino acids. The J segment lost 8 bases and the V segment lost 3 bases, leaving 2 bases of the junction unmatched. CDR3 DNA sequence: TGTGCCAGCAGTTTTAGGACAGGGGGCGGCTACACCTTC. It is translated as CASSFRTGGGYTF.

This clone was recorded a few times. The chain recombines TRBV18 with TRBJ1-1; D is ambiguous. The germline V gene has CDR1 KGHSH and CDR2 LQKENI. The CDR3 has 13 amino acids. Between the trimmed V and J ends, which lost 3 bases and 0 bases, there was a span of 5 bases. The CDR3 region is CASSPDMNTEAFF. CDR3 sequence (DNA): TGTGCCAGCTCACCCGACATGAACACTGAAGCTTTCTTT.

CDR3 coding DNA: TGTGCCAGCAGTTATGGGGGGGCCTACACAGATACGCAGTATTTT. Protein product: CASSYGGAYTDTQYF. The chain uses TRBV6-6 and TRBJ2-3; TRBD2 might be the D (7 bases). Germline CDR1 and CDR2: MNHNY and SVGAGI (reference sequence). The CDR3 is made up of 15 amino acids. Trimming removed 3 bases from V and 2 bases from J, with 12 bases in between.

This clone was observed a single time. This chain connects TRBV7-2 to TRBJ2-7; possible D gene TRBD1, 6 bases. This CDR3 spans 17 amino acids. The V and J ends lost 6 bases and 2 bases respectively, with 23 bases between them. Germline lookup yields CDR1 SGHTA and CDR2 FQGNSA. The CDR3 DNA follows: TGTGCCAGCAGTTATCGCGTCGGACAGACCCCAACCTACGAGCAGTACTTC. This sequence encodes CASSYRVGQTPTYEQYF.

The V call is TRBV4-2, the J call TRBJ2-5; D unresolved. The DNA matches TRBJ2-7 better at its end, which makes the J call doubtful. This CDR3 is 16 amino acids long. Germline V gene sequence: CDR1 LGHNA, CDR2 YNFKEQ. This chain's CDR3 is CASSRHRQQTPYEQYF. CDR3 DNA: TGTGCCAGCAGCCGACACAGACAACAAACCCCCTACGAGCAGTACTTC.

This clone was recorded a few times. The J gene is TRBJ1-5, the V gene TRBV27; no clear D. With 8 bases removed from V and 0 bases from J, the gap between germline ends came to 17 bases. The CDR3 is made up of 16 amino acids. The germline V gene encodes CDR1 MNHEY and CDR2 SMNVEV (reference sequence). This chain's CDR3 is CASRAGVVYSNQPQHF. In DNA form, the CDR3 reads TGTGCCAGCCGAGCCGGTGTTGTTTATAGCAATCAGCCCCAGCATTTT.

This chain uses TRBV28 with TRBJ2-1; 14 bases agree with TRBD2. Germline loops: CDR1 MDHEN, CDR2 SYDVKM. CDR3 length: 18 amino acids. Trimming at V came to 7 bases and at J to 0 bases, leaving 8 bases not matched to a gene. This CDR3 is CASTPRLAGGPSYNEQFF. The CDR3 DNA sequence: TGTGCCAGCACCCCCAGACTAGCGGGAGGGCCCTCCTACAATGAGCAGTTCTTC.

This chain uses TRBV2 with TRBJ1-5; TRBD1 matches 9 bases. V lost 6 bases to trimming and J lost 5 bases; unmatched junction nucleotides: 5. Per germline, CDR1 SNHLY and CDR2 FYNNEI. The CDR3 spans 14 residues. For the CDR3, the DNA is TGTGCCAGCAGATCCGGGACAGGGCATCAGCCCCAGCATTTT. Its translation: CASRSGTGHQPQHF.

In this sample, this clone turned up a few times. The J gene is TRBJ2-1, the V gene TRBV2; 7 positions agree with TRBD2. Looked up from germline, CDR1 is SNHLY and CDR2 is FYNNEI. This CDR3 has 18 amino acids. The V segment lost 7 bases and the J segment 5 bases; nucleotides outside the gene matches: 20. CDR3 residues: CASTSQLGGGGNDNEQFF. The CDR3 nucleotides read TGTGCCAGCACATCGCAATTGGGGGGGGGAGGCAACGACAATGAGCAGTTCTTC.

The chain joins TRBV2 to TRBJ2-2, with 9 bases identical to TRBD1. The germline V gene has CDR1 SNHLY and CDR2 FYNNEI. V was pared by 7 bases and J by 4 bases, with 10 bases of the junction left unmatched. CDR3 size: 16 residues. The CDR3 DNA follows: TGTGCCAGCAAATTTCACAGGGGGCAGGCCACCGGGGAGCTGTTTTTT. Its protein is CASKFHRGQATGELFF.

As DNA, the CDR3 is TGTGCCAGCAGTTTCTTCTCGCTAGCGGCCAATGAGCAGTTCTTC. Translating it yields CASSFFSLAANEQFF. V and J are TRBV27 and TRBJ2-1; 7 bases line up with TRBD2. CDR1 MNHEY and CDR2 SMNVEV come from the germline V gene (reference sequence). The CDR3 covers 15 residues. The ends lost 3 bases at V and 6 bases at J; junction bases unmatched: 8.